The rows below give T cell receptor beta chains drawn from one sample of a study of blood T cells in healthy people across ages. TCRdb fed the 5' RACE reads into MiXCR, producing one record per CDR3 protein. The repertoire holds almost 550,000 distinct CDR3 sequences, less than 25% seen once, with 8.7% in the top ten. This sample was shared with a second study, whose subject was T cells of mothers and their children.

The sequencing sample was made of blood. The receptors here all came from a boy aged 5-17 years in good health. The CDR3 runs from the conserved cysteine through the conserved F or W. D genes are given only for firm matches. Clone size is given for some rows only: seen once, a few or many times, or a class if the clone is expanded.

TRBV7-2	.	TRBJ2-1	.	CASSTTNYNEQFF	TGTGCCAGCAGCACGACTAACTACAATGAGCAGTTCTTC
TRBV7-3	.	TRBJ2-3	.	CASSLVGTSSTDTQYF	TGTGCCAGCAGCTTAGTCGGGACGAGCAGCACAGATACGCAGTATTTT
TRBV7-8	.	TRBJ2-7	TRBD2	CASRPSLAGGPHEQYF	TGTGCCAGCAGACCAAGCCTAGCGGGAGGGCCGCACGAGCAGTACTTC
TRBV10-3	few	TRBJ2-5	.	CATQRVRSYDQYF	TGTGCCACCCAGCGGGTGCGATCCTACGATCAGTACTTC
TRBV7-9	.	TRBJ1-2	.	CASSLVGTYYGYTF	TGTGCCAGCAGCTTAGTGGGGACGTACTATGGCTACACCTTC
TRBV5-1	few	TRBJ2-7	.	CASSLGTQSYEQYF	TGCGCCAGCAGCTTGGGGACACAGTCCTACGAGCAGTACTTC
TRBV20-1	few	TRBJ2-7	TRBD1	CSAGRDRGGSYEQYF	TGCAGTGCTGGCCGGGACAGGGGAGGCTCCTACGAGCAGTACTTC
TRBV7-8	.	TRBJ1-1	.	CASSLVSRGPEAFF	TGTGCCAGCAGCTTAGTTTCCAGGGGTCCTGAAGCTTTCTTT
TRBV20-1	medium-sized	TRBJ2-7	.	CSARDPPVERYEQYF	TGCAGTGCTAGAGATCCCCCCGTAGAACGGTACGAGCAGTACTTC
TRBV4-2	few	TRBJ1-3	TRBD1	CAGSYDRVNTIYF	TGTGCCGGCAGCTACGACAGGGTAAACACCATATATTTT
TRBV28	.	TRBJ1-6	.	CASSFSAGHRSPLHF	TGTGCCAGCAGTTTCTCTGCAGGTCACCGGTCACCCCTCCACTTT
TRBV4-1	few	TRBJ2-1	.	CASSQGYKGPGEQFF	TGCGCCAGCAGCCAAGGGTACAAGGGACCGGGTGAGCAGTTCTTC
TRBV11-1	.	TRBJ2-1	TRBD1	CASSRGTGGVYNEQFF	TGTGCCAGCAGCCGCGGGACAGGGGGCGTCTACAATGAGCAGTTCTTC
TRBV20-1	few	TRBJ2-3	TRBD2	CSARSGTSGTPDTQYF	TGCAGTGCTAGATCCGGGACTAGCGGGACCCCAGATACGCAGTATTTT
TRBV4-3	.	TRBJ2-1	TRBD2	CASSQEGWGGSYNEQFF	TGCGCCAGCAGCCAAGAGGGATGGGGGGGGAGCTACAATGAGCAGTTCTTC
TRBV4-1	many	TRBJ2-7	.	CASSQSGYEQYF	TGCGCCAGCAGCCAGTCAGGTTACGAGCAGTACTTC
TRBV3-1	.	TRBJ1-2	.	CASSQVTRNGYTF	TGTGCCAGCAGCCAAGTTACCCGTAATGGCTACACCTTC
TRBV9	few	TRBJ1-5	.	CASSVEGGGNQPQHF	TGTGCCAGCAGCGTAGAAGGGGGAGGCAATCAGCCCCAGCATTTT
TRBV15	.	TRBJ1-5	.	CATSRDRGHQPQHF	TGTGCCACCAGCAGAGATAGGGGTCATCAGCCCCAGCATTTT
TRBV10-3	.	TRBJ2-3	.	CAISVGQDTDTQYF	TGTGCCATCAGTGTCGGGCAGGACACAGATACGCAGTATTTT
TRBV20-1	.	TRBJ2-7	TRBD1	CSARDRARRAEQYF	TGCAGTGCTAGGGACAGGGCGAGACGGGCCGAGCAGTACTTC
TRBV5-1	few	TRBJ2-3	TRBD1	CASRTGDGDTQYF	TGCGCCAGCAGGACAGGGGACGGAGATACGCAGTATTTT
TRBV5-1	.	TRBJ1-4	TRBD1	CASSPYPGTGGEKLFF	TGCGCCAGCAGCCCCTACCCTGGGACAGGGGGTGAAAAACTGTTTTTT
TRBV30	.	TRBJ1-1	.	CAWKGQGGEAFF	TGTGCCTGGAAGGGCCAGGGCGGTGAAGCTTTCTTT